This is a list of T cell receptor beta chains from one sample in a study of regulatory T cells in long-lasting Graves disease. TCRdb itself ran the multiplex PCR reads through MiXCR, one entry per CDR3 protein. The repertoire holds around 250,000 distinct CDR3 sequences, with 20% as singletons. Specimen: peripheral blood mononuclear cells (PBMCs), collected at new diagnosis, from a patient treated with antithyroid drugs. These receptors were obtained from a female donor with Graves disease. Both conserved end residues are part of each CDR3. A D gene is named only where the DNA matches it firmly.

v_call	d_call	j_call	cdr3_aa
TRBV18	TRBD2	TRBJ2-7	CASSPVSGRASYEQYF
TRBV20-1	-	TRBJ2-1	CSARGGATGTYNEQFF
TRBV20-1	-	TRBJ2-1	CSANLPDYNEQFF
TRBV19	-	TRBJ2-4	CASSTRAKNIQYF
TRBV3-1	-	TRBJ1-1	CASSQGVLVNTEAFF
TRBV27	-	TRBJ1-5	CASSFQQGVGNQPQHF
TRBV6-2/TRBV6-3	-	TRBJ1-6	CASSYRVADSPLHF
TRBV19	-	TRBJ2-3	CASSIRGSTDTQYF
TRBV2	-	TRBJ1-2	CASSERGDGYTF
TRBV12-3/TRBV12-4	-	TRBJ2-7	CASGLGTDYEQYF
TRBV12-3/TRBV12-4	-	TRBJ2-7	CAISAETRDDEQYF
TRBV16	-	TRBJ1-5	CASSQTPGNQPQHF
TRBV15	-	TRBJ1-6	CATSRESGRAGSPLHF
TRBV7-9	TRBD1	TRBJ1-5	CASSQDRAFGQPQHF
TRBV4-2	-	TRBJ2-6	CASSQDIGASGANVLTF
TRBV28	-	TRBJ1-1	CASSTIGSDTEAFF
TRBV7-9	-	TRBJ2-5	CASSLRGTQETQYF
TRBV28	-	TRBJ1-1	CASSLKTLNTEAFF
TRBV10-1	TRBD2	TRBJ2-1	CASSESVGTSGSNEQFF
TRBV2	-	TRBJ1-5	CASRVGGNQPQHF
TRBV11-3	TRBD2	TRBJ2-2	CASSPPSGETGELFF
TRBV18	TRBD1	TRBJ2-3	CASSPDRVADTQYF
TRBV18	TRBD1	TRBJ2-5	CASSQNRGGETQYF
TRBV6-9	-	TRBJ2-5	CASSYTGAETQYF
TRBV19	-	TRBJ1-2	CASSLGQGYTF